This TCR beta chain was identified during a study of CD8+ T cells in alopecia areata. In this sample, this clone turned up once. cDNA serving as the sequencing template came from extracted, reverse transcribed RNA. TCRdb's copy holds only in-frame clones and misses some; the assay was immunoSEQ multiplex PCR. The sample yields 110,000 to 150,000 clones, about four fifths seen once. From germline, CDR1 is MNHNY and CDR2 SVGAGI (reference sequence). The CDR3 covers 15 residues. Between the trimmed V and J ends, which lost 6 bases and 4 bases, there was a span of 16 bases. The treatment: oral pan-JAK inhibitor, 5-10 mg twice daily.

The receptor comes from a human donor with alopecia areata. The specimen comprised CD8+ T cells sorted from blood, sampled at week 4, from a patient treated with tofacitinib. The rearrangement joins TRBV6-6 to TRBJ2-1; D gene uncertain. The CDR3 here is CASSRASGGYNEQFF. The CDR3 DNA follows: TGTGCCAGCAGCCGAGCGTCGGGCGGTTACAATGAGCAGTTCTTC.